This entry lists 10 T cell receptor beta chains sequenced from one sample in a study of post-analysis software for immune sequencing data. Researchers reported that TCR beta cDNA libraries carried unique molecular identifiers. From the PCR reads, TCRdb called clonotypes with MiXCR, one entry per CDR3 protein. The sample contains 700,000 to 900,000 distinct CDR3 sequences, just over 45% of which appear only once. Study-level findings and limits: TRBV5-6, TRBV5-1 and TRBV20-1 belonged to a set of roughly 5 TRBV segments that were more frequent in patients than controls.

Antigen specificity for these receptors is unknown. The specimen was blood. These receptors came from a girl aged 10-17 years with multiple sclerosis.

J is TRBJ2-3 and V is TRBV12-3 or TRBV12-4; no definite D call. The CDR3 runs 11 residues. Trimming took 6 bases from V and 8 from J, leaving 9 bases between them. The CDR3 protein is CASSALGTQYF. The CDR3 DNA is TGTGCCAGCAGCGCCCTGGGTACGCAGTATTTT.

The chain has TRBV6-2 or TRBV6-3 and TRBJ2-3, with 9 bases fitting TRBD1. The length of the CDR3 is 17 residues. J was trimmed by 4 bases and V by 2 bases; bases with no gene match: 10. Germline CDR1 is MNHEY and CDR2 is SVGEGT. The CDR3 loop reads CASSYLPGQGGADTQYF. The DNA of the CDR3 is TGTGCCAGCAGTTACCTGCCGGGACAGGGAGGGGCAGATACGCAGTATTTT.

This clonotype was detected a few times. This chain connects TRBV6-1 to TRBJ2-7; D perhaps matches TRBD2 (6 bases). From germline, CDR1 is MNHNS and CDR2 SASEGT. This CDR3 has 13 residues. Trimming stripped 11 bases from V and 0 bases from J, with 14 bases between. This CDR3 is CALFGGSSYEQYF. The CDR3 DNA reads TGTGCCCTCTTCGGAGGGAGCTCCTACGAGCAGTACTTC.

This chain links TRBV5-1 with TRBJ1-2; D is unclear. In germline, CDR1 is SGHRS, CDR2 YFSETQ. Between the trimmed V and J ends, which lost 3 bases and 3 bases, there was a span of 12 bases. The CDR3 runs 14 residues. The CDR3 spells CASSSKAGDYGYTF. For the CDR3, the DNA is TGCGCCAGCAGCTCTAAGGCAGGAGACTATGGCTACACCTTC.

This chain links TRBV6-6 with TRBJ1-2; D is undetermined. Trimming shortened V by 6 bases and J by 1 base, and 12 bases separated the two germline ends. The germline CDR1 and CDR2 sequences are MNHNY and SVGAGI (reference sequence). The CDR3 totals 14 residues. CDR3 sequence reads: CASSGRRNNYGYTF. The CDR3 DNA reads as TGTGCCAGCAGCGGTCGGAGGAATAACTATGGCTACACCTTC.

In this sample, this clonotype turned up a few times. The chain employs TRBV7-9 and TRBJ1-4; D remains unclear. Between the trimmed V and J ends, which lost 5 bases and 0 bases, there was a span of 7 bases. The CDR3 spans 14 residues. Germline V gene lookup returns CDR1 SEHNR and CDR2 FQNEAQ (reference sequence). Here the CDR3 DNA reads TGTGCCAGCAGCCCGCCTACAACTAATGAAAAACTGTTTTTT. This sequence encodes CASSPPTTNEKLFF.

The chain combines TRBV6-1 with TRBJ1-4, with D possibly being TRBD1 (5 bases). The CDR3 is 14 amino acids. Germline CDR1 and CDR2: MNHNS and SASEGT. Between the trimmed V and J ends, which lost 4 bases and 7 bases, there was a span of 13 bases. CDR3 sequence (DNA): TGTGCCAGCAGTGTCCTGGTGGGGGGTGAAAAACTGTTTTTT. Protein product: CASSVLVGGEKLFF.

The rearrangement uses TRBV4-2 and TRBJ1-5; D ambiguous. The CDR3 covers 13 residues. The V end lost 2 bases, the J end lost 4 bases, and 6 bases lay between the germline ends. In germline, CDR1 is LGHNA, CDR2 YNFKEQ. Written as DNA, the CDR3 is TGTGCCAGCAGCCAAACCCTAAATCAGCCCCAGCATTTT. This sequence encodes CASSQTLNQPQHF.

This clonotype occurred a few times. The gene calls are TRBV9 and TRBJ1-2; D possibly corresponds to TRBD1 (5 bases). Trimming shortened V by 2 bases and J by 7 bases, and 18 bases separated the two germline ends. Germline assignment: CDR1 SGDLS and CDR2 YYNGEE. This CDR3 contains 15 residues. The CDR3 nucleotides read TGTGCCAGCAGCGTTGGCGGAGGGCTGCAGGGTGGCTACACCTTC. Amino acid sequence: CASSVGGGLQGGYTF.

The chain couples TRBV6-5 to TRBJ2-2; either TRBD1 or TRBD2 may fit D (5 bases each). V lost 5 bases to trimming and J lost 4 bases, with 17 bases between them. The V gene's germline CDR1 is MNHEY and CDR2 SVGAGI. CDR3 size: 16 residues. CDR3 nucleotides: TGTGCCAGCAGTCCGCAGGGAGATTGGTCCACCGGGGAGCTGTTTTTT. This sequence encodes CASSPQGDWSTGELFF.